A selection of T cell receptor beta chains follows, all from one sample in a study of shared clonotypes between healthy human individuals. The table came from immunoSEQ multiplex PCR; TCRdb's copy has only in-frame clones and leaves some out. The repertoire holds around 2,000,000 clones, with roughly 94% as singletons. Sequencing input: naive CD8+ T cells sorted from blood. The source is a young man in good health. Each CDR3 is given with its conserved first and last residue. Fields, in order: J gene, V gene, clone size, D gene, CDR3 DNA, CDR3 protein. D genes are given only for firm matches. Size tells how often a clone was seen (once, few, many) or the class of an expanded clone, and some rows leave it out.

J gene: TRBJ2-2
V gene: TRBV5-6
clone size: .
D gene: .
CDR3 DNA: TGTGCCAGCAGCTTGGTCAGTTCGACCGGGGAGCTGTTTTTT
CDR3 protein: CASSLVSSTGELFF

J gene: TRBJ1-5
V gene: TRBV30
clone size: .
D gene: TRBD1
CDR3 DNA: TGTGCCGTGGAACAGGGGAGCAATCAGCCCCAGCATTTT
CDR3 protein: CAVEQGSNQPQHF

J gene: TRBJ2-7
V gene: TRBV5-1
clone size: .
D gene: .
CDR3 DNA: TGCGCCAGCAGCTTAACAGGGTCCTACGAGCAGTACTTC
CDR3 protein: CASSLTGSYEQYF

J gene: TRBJ1-2
V gene: TRBV30
clone size: few
D gene: TRBD1
CDR3 DNA: TGTGCCTGGACAGGGGGCTATGGCTACACCTTC
CDR3 protein: CAWTGGYGYTF

J gene: TRBJ2-5
V gene: TRBV2
clone size: .
D gene: .
CDR3 DNA: TGTGCCAGCAGTGACGGTGGAGGTGGGCAAGAGACCCAGTACTTC
CDR3 protein: CASSDGGGGQETQYF

J gene: TRBJ2-1
V gene: TRBV4-3
clone size: .
D gene: .
CDR3 DNA: TGCGCCAGCAGCCAAGAAGACGGGAGTCCTCCCCATGAGCAGTTCTTC
CDR3 protein: CASSQEDGSPPHEQFF

J gene: TRBJ1-1
V gene: TRBV6-1
clone size: .
D gene: .
CDR3 DNA: TGTGCCAGCAGGGACCCAGGGGTAGGGAACACTGAAGCTTTCTTT
CDR3 protein: CASRDPGVGNTEAFF

J gene: TRBJ2-7
V gene: TRBV9
clone size: .
D gene: .
CDR3 DNA: TGTGCCAGCAGCCCCCTCGCCTCTTCCTACGAGCAGTACTTC
CDR3 protein: CASSPLASSYEQYF

J gene: TRBJ1-1
V gene: TRBV27
clone size: .
D gene: .
CDR3 DNA: TGTGCCAGCAGTTTCGGGAAGAACACTGAAGCTTTCTTT
CDR3 protein: CASSFGKNTEAFF

J gene: TRBJ2-1
V gene: TRBV7-9
clone size: .
D gene: .
CDR3 DNA: TGTGCCAGCAGCGGAAGGACGGGCCCTTACAATGAGCAGTTCTTC
CDR3 protein: CASSGRTGPYNEQFF

J gene: TRBJ2-7
V gene: TRBV5-4
clone size: .
D gene: TRBD1
CDR3 DNA: TGTGCCAGCAGCGAATGGACAGGGGGCGACGAGCAGTACTTC
CDR3 protein: CASSEWTGGDEQYF

J gene: TRBJ2-1
V gene: TRBV28
clone size: .
D gene: TRBD2
CDR3 DNA: TGTGCCAGCAGTTTACGGGGGGACCCCGTCGGCAATGAGCAGTTCTTC
CDR3 protein: CASSLRGDPVGNEQFF

J gene: TRBJ1-1
V gene: TRBV27
clone size: .
D gene: TRBD1
CDR3 DNA: TGTGCCAGCACTAAACAGGGGGCGAAAACTGAAGCTTTCTTT
CDR3 protein: CASTKQGAKTEAFF

J gene: TRBJ2-5
V gene: TRBV5-1
clone size: once
D gene: .
CDR3 DNA: TGCGCCAGCAGCTTGGAAGGGGGTCAAGAGACCCAGTACTTC
CDR3 protein: CASSLEGGQETQYF

J gene: TRBJ1-2
V gene: TRBV5-6
clone size: .
D gene: .
CDR3 DNA: TGTGCCAGCAGCCGCCCCACAGAAATCTATGGCTACACCTTC
CDR3 protein: CASSRPTEIYGYTF

J gene: TRBJ2-1
V gene: TRBV4-1
clone size: .
D gene: TRBD2
CDR3 DNA: TGCGCCAGCAGCCACGAACCGGGACTAGCGTTCGATGAGCAGTTCTTC
CDR3 protein: CASSHEPGLAFDEQFF

J gene: TRBJ2-2
V gene: TRBV30
clone size: .
D gene: .
CDR3 DNA: TGTGCCTGGAGTACGACCGGCGGGGAGCTGTTTTTT
CDR3 protein: CAWSTTGGELFF

J gene: TRBJ2-7
V gene: TRBV4-1
clone size: .
D gene: TRBD1
CDR3 DNA: TGCGCCAGCAGCCAAGATGGTGGGGGGACAGGGGTAGGCGAGCAGTACTTC
CDR3 protein: CASSQDGGGTGVGEQYF

J gene: TRBJ1-1
V gene: TRBV4-2
clone size: .
D gene: .
CDR3 DNA: TGTGCCAGCAGCCCCATCGCGGAGGCGGTTTTCTTT
CDR3 protein: CASSPIAEAVFF

J gene: TRBJ1-6
V gene: TRBV2
clone size: .
D gene: .
CDR3 DNA: TGTGCCAGCAGTGAAGGCAGAAATTATAATTCACCCCTCCACTTT
CDR3 protein: CASSEGRNYNSPLHF

J gene: TRBJ1-1
V gene: TRBV6-6
clone size: once
D gene: .
CDR3 DNA: TGTGCCAGCAGCGAAGATGAAGCTTTCTTT
CDR3 protein: CASSEDEAFF

J gene: TRBJ2-7
V gene: TRBV27
clone size: .
D gene: TRBD1
CDR3 DNA: TGTGCCAGCAGTCAGATCGGACAGGGGGACGACGAGCAGTACTTC
CDR3 protein: CASSQIGQGDDEQYF

J gene: TRBJ2-7
V gene: TRBV11-1
clone size: .
D gene: .
CDR3 DNA: TGTGCCAGCAGCCCCCAGGAGGTCAACTCCTTCGAGCAGTACTTC
CDR3 protein: CASSPQEVNSFEQYF

J gene: TRBJ2-7
V gene: TRBV10-2
clone size: .
D gene: .
CDR3 DNA: TGCGCCAGCAGCCAGACCCGGGACGGCTTCTACGAGCAGTACTTC
CDR3 protein: CASSQTRDGFYEQYF

J gene: TRBJ1-2
V gene: TRBV5-5
clone size: .
D gene: TRBD1
CDR3 DNA: TGTGCCAGCAGCTTCACACCGTTCCTCACAGGGGGTAGGGACTATGGCTACACCTTC
CDR3 protein: CASSFTPFLTGGRDYGYTF

J gene: TRBJ2-2
V gene: TRBV2
clone size: .
D gene: .
CDR3 DNA: TGTGCCAGTCGGAACACCGGGGAGCTGTTTTTT
CDR3 protein: CASRNTGELFF